Listed below are T cell receptor beta chains from one sample, sequenced in a study of HIV-infected patients and healthy controls. Using its own MiXCR run on the 5' RACE reads, TCRdb lists one record per CDR3 protein. The table lists about 64,000 distinct CDR3 sequences, approximately 21% of them singletons. The sequenced sample consisted of CD4+ T cells from blood. These receptors all come from a human donor in good health. Both conserved end residues are part of each CDR3. The order of the fields is J gene, V gene, D gene, clone size, CDR3 DNA, CDR3 protein. The D gene is left open where the match is weak. The size entry is marked missing in some rows and otherwise reads once, few, many or a size class.

J gene: TRBJ2-1
V gene: TRBV20-1
D gene: -
clone size: many
CDR3 DNA: TGCAGTGCTAGGGGACGGGCATCGGTTTCTGAGCAGTTCTTC
CDR3 protein: CSARGRASVSEQFF

J gene: TRBJ2-2
V gene: TRBV19
D gene: -
clone size: many
CDR3 DNA: TGTGCCAGTAGTATGTTAGAAGCGCCGAACACCGGGGAGCTGTTTTTT
CDR3 protein: CASSMLEAPNTGELFF

J gene: TRBJ2-7
V gene: TRBV25-1
D gene: TRBD1
clone size: -
CDR3 DNA: TGTGCCAGCACGACAACAGGGGACGAGCAGTACTTC
CDR3 protein: CASTTTGDEQYF

J gene: TRBJ2-7
V gene: TRBV19
D gene: TRBD1
clone size: -
CDR3 DNA: TGTGCCAGTAGTACCCCAGGGGGTTCGCGTTCCTACGAGCAGTACTTC
CDR3 protein: CASSTPGGSRSYEQYF

J gene: TRBJ1-6
V gene: TRBV7-9
D gene: TRBD1
clone size: many
CDR3 DNA: TGTGCCAGCAGCTTTCAGGGGGGCGCTTCACCCCTCCACTTT
CDR3 protein: CASSFQGGASPLHF

J gene: TRBJ1-1
V gene: TRBV25-1
D gene: TRBD1
clone size: -
CDR3 DNA: TGTGCCAGCAGTCCCCGACGTTTGACAGGGGACATTGAAGCTTTCTTT
CDR3 protein: CASSPRRLTGDIEAFF

J gene: TRBJ1-6
V gene: TRBV11-3
D gene: -
clone size: many
CDR3 DNA: TGTGCCAGCAGCCCAACCGGCGGGGGCCTCAATTCACCCCTCCACTTT
CDR3 protein: CASSPTGGGLNSPLHF

J gene: TRBJ2-5
V gene: TRBV18
D gene: TRBD1
clone size: -
CDR3 DNA: TGTGCCAGCTCGCGAGGACAGGTCCAAGAGACCCAGTACTTC
CDR3 protein: CASSRGQVQETQYF

J gene: TRBJ2-5
V gene: TRBV20-1
D gene: TRBD2
clone size: many
CDR3 DNA: TGCAGTTTACCCGGGAGGGTATCACAAGAGACCCAGTACTTC
CDR3 protein: CSLPGRVSQETQYF

J gene: TRBJ1-1
V gene: TRBV19
D gene: -
clone size: -
CDR3 DNA: TGTGCCAGTAGGGACGACACTGAAGCTTTCTTT
CDR3 protein: CASRDDTEAFF

J gene: TRBJ2-3
V gene: TRBV7-3
D gene: -
clone size: few
CDR3 DNA: TGTGCCAGCAGCTCCGGACCACCTAGCACAGATACGCAGTATTTT
CDR3 protein: CASSSGPPSTDTQYF

J gene: TRBJ1-5
V gene: TRBV7-9
D gene: -
clone size: few
CDR3 DNA: TGTGCCAGCAGCCCCGGTCCGGCCCAGCCCCAGCATTTT
CDR3 protein: CASSPGPAQPQHF

J gene: TRBJ2-3
V gene: TRBV18
D gene: TRBD2
clone size: few
CDR3 DNA: TGTGCCAGCTCACCCCCCAGGACTAGCGGGGGGGCAGATACGCAGTATTTT
CDR3 protein: CASSPPRTSGGADTQYF

J gene: TRBJ2-4
V gene: TRBV11-2
D gene: -
clone size: -
CDR3 DNA: TGTGCCAGCAGCTTAAGCAGGGGTGGTAACATTCAGTACTTC
CDR3 protein: CASSLSRGGNIQYF

J gene: TRBJ2-5
V gene: TRBV20-1
D gene: TRBD2
clone size: many
CDR3 DNA: TGCAGTGCTCCCCGATATACCGGGGGGGGGGAGACCCAGTACTTC
CDR3 protein: CSAPRYTGGGETQYF

J gene: TRBJ2-1
V gene: TRBV6-6
D gene: -
clone size: few
CDR3 DNA: TGTGCCAGCAGTTACTCGACGGGACCCTACAATGAGCAGTTCTTC
CDR3 protein: CASSYSTGPYNEQFF

J gene: TRBJ1-1
V gene: TRBV6-5
D gene: -
clone size: -
CDR3 DNA: TGTGCCAGCAGTTACCGGGGTTCTGAAGCTTTCTTT
CDR3 protein: CASSYRGSEAFF

J gene: TRBJ2-5
V gene: TRBV3-1
D gene: -
clone size: -
CDR3 DNA: TGTGCCAGCAGCCAAGCGGGTGGAGAGACCCAGTACTTC
CDR3 protein: CASSQAGGETQYF

J gene: TRBJ2-5
V gene: TRBV24-1
D gene: -
clone size: -
CDR3 DNA: TGTGCCACCAGTGCTACGACAGAAGTCCAAGAGACCCAGTACTTC
CDR3 protein: CATSATTEVQETQYF

J gene: TRBJ1-1
V gene: TRBV11-2
D gene: -
clone size: many
CDR3 DNA: TGTGCCAGCAGGTCAATCAACACTGAAGCTTTCTTT
CDR3 protein: CASRSINTEAFF

J gene: TRBJ2-3
V gene: TRBV5-4
D gene: TRBD1
clone size: -
CDR3 DNA: TGTGCCAGCAGCCAAAGACAGGGCGGTTCCACAGATACGCAGTATTTT
CDR3 protein: CASSQRQGGSTDTQYF

J gene: TRBJ2-2
V gene: TRBV24-1
D gene: TRBD1
clone size: few
CDR3 DNA: TGTGCCACCAGTGGCGGACAGGGAAAGGTCGGGGAGCTGTTTTTT
CDR3 protein: CATSGGQGKVGELFF

J gene: TRBJ2-3
V gene: TRBV5-1
D gene: -
clone size: -
CDR3 DNA: TGCGCCAGCAGCTTGTTAGGAGTCGCAGATACGCAGTATTTT
CDR3 protein: CASSLLGVADTQYF

J gene: TRBJ1-2
V gene: TRBV12-3/TRBV12-4
D gene: -
clone size: few
CDR3 DNA: TGTGCCAGCAGTAAACAGGGTTATGGCTACACCTTC
CDR3 protein: CASSKQGYGYTF

J gene: TRBJ1-1
V gene: TRBV6-6
D gene: -
clone size: few
CDR3 DNA: TGTGCCAGCAGTTACGGGGCGCTGGGAGCTTTCTTT
CDR3 protein: CASSYGALGAFF

J gene: TRBJ2-3
V gene: TRBV7-9
D gene: -
clone size: many
CDR3 DNA: TGTGCCAGCAGCTTCACATTAGAGGCGCAGTATTTT
CDR3 protein: CASSFTLEAQYF

J gene: TRBJ2-1
V gene: TRBV12-3/TRBV12-4
D gene: TRBD2
clone size: -
CDR3 DNA: TGTGCCAGCAGTCCTATAGCGGGAGTTGGCAATGAGCAGTTCTTC
CDR3 protein: CASSPIAGVGNEQFF

J gene: TRBJ1-3
V gene: TRBV12-5
D gene: TRBD1
clone size: few
CDR3 DNA: TGTGCTAGTGGTTCCTGGACAGGGTCATCAAACACCATATATTTT
CDR3 protein: CASGSWTGSSNTIYF

J gene: TRBJ2-7
V gene: TRBV29-1
D gene: TRBD2
clone size: many
CDR3 DNA: TGCAGCGTCTGGCCGACTAGCGGGAACGAGCAGTACTTC
CDR3 protein: CSVWPTSGNEQYF

J gene: TRBJ2-3
V gene: TRBV4-1
D gene: -
clone size: many
CDR3 DNA: TGCGCCAGCAGCCAAGAAAGGCCAGATACGCAGTATTTT
CDR3 protein: CASSQERPDTQYF

J gene: TRBJ1-2
V gene: TRBV11-2
D gene: -
clone size: few
CDR3 DNA: TGTGCCAGCAGCTTGTACAGGAACTATGGCTACACCTTC
CDR3 protein: CASSLYRNYGYTF

J gene: TRBJ1-3
V gene: TRBV4-2
D gene: -
clone size: few
CDR3 DNA: TGTGCCAGCAGCCGGGGACAAGTTGATGACACCATATATTTT
CDR3 protein: CASSRGQVDDTIYF

J gene: TRBJ2-1
V gene: TRBV12-5
D gene: TRBD1
clone size: many
CDR3 DNA: TGTGCTAGTGGTCCGGGACAGGGGGTCTACAATGAGCAGTTCTTC
CDR3 protein: CASGPGQGVYNEQFF

J gene: TRBJ2-5
V gene: TRBV20-1
D gene: TRBD2
clone size: -
CDR3 DNA: TGCAGTGCTAGAGACTTCGGGGGGGACCAAGAGACCCAGTACTTC
CDR3 protein: CSARDFGGDQETQYF

J gene: TRBJ2-2
V gene: TRBV6-5
D gene: -
clone size: -
CDR3 DNA: TGTGCCAGCAGTTACGCAACCCCTTCGGGGACCGGGGAGCTGTTTTTT
CDR3 protein: CASSYATPSGTGELFF

J gene: TRBJ2-3
V gene: TRBV11-2
D gene: -
clone size: few
CDR3 DNA: TGTGCCAGCAGCTTAGTGGCAGGTAGCACAGATACGCAGTATTTT
CDR3 protein: CASSLVAGSTDTQYF

J gene: TRBJ2-2
V gene: TRBV7-2
D gene: -
clone size: many
CDR3 DNA: TGTGCCAGCAGCTCCTCCCGAGGACAGACGAACACCGGGGAGCTGTTTTTT
CDR3 protein: CASSSSRGQTNTGELFF

J gene: TRBJ2-1
V gene: TRBV21-1
D gene: -
clone size: -
CDR3 DNA: TGTGCCAGCAGCAAAGAAGGGCCAGGGTCTCTCGATAGGAATGAGCAGTTCTTC
CDR3 protein: CASSKEGPGSLDRNEQFF

J gene: TRBJ1-4
V gene: TRBV2
D gene: TRBD1
clone size: -
CDR3 DNA: TGTGCCAGCAATTCCGGGACAGACGAAAAACTGTTTTTT
CDR3 protein: CASNSGTDEKLFF

J gene: TRBJ1-5
V gene: TRBV19
D gene: -
clone size: few
CDR3 DNA: TGTGCCAGTGGTACGGACGGTGGGCAGCCCCAGCATTTT
CDR3 protein: CASGTDGGQPQHF

J gene: TRBJ1-5
V gene: TRBV6-2/TRBV6-3
D gene: -
clone size: -
CDR3 DNA: TGTGCCAGCACTCGCAGAGGCTTGTATCAGCCCCAGCATTTT
CDR3 protein: CASTRRGLYQPQHF

J gene: TRBJ2-3
V gene: TRBV5-4
D gene: TRBD2
clone size: -
CDR3 DNA: TGTGCCAGCAGCTCGGGACTAGCGGGCTCCACAGATACGCAGTATTTT
CDR3 protein: CASSSGLAGSTDTQYF

J gene: TRBJ2-1
V gene: TRBV2
D gene: -
clone size: -
CDR3 DNA: TGTGCCAGCAGTCCCATGGGGTCCGACCAGTTCTTC
CDR3 protein: CASSPMGSDQFF

J gene: TRBJ1-5
V gene: TRBV2
D gene: -
clone size: many
CDR3 DNA: TGTGCCAGCACTGGAGAGAGGGGACCTACGCCCCAGCATTTT
CDR3 protein: CASTGERGPTPQHF

J gene: TRBJ1-4
V gene: TRBV6-5
D gene: -
clone size: -
CDR3 DNA: TGTGCCAGCAGTTACTCGAGTAGCAGGGCTGGTGAAAAACTGTTTTTT
CDR3 protein: CASSYSSSRAGEKLFF

J gene: TRBJ2-3
V gene: TRBV10-3
D gene: TRBD2
clone size: many
CDR3 DNA: TGTGCCATCAGTGCCGGTAGCGGGGGGGCAGGGGATACGCAGTATTTT
CDR3 protein: CAISAGSGGAGDTQYF

J gene: TRBJ1-2
V gene: TRBV7-9
D gene: -
clone size: many
CDR3 DNA: TGTGCCGACGATGCCCCCACAATTACGGGACACCTTGGCTACACCTTC
CDR3 protein: CADDAPTITGHLGYTF

J gene: TRBJ1-1
V gene: TRBV6-2/TRBV6-3
D gene: -
clone size: few
CDR3 DNA: TGTGCCAGCAGCAGGGGACTCTTGATGAACACTGAAACTTTCTTT
CDR3 protein: CASSRGLLMNTETFF

J gene: TRBJ2-5
V gene: TRBV5-4
D gene: -
clone size: few
CDR3 DNA: TGTGCCAGCAGCAGAGGGAGTATGGGCGAGACCCAGTACTTC
CDR3 protein: CASSRGSMGETQYF

J gene: TRBJ1-1
V gene: TRBV12-3/TRBV12-4
D gene: -
clone size: few
CDR3 DNA: TGTGCCAGCAGTGAGGATTTTTCTCCTGAAGCTTTCTTT
CDR3 protein: CASSEDFSPEAFF

J gene: TRBJ2-3
V gene: TRBV7-6
D gene: TRBD2
clone size: -
CDR3 DNA: TGTGCCAGCAGCTTAGAGATAGCGGGTACTTACACAGATACGCAGTATTTT
CDR3 protein: CASSLEIAGTYTDTQYF

J gene: TRBJ1-2
V gene: TRBV10-3
D gene: -
clone size: few
CDR3 DNA: TGTGCCATCAGCGATGGGGACGGGGGTTCCGGCTATGGCTACACCTTC
CDR3 protein: CAISDGDGGSGYGYTF

J gene: TRBJ2-7
V gene: TRBV27
D gene: TRBD1
clone size: many
CDR3 DNA: TGTGCCAGCAAAGGGACAGGGTTGCCCCGGACGCCTTACGGGGAGCAGTACTTC
CDR3 protein: CASKGTGLPRTPYGEQYF

J gene: TRBJ2-2
V gene: TRBV10-3
D gene: TRBD1
clone size: -
CDR3 DNA: TGTGCCAGCTGCGGTTCGGGGACAGGGGGTCGATCGGACACCGGGGAGCTGTTTTTT
CDR3 protein: CASCGSGTGGRSDTGELFF